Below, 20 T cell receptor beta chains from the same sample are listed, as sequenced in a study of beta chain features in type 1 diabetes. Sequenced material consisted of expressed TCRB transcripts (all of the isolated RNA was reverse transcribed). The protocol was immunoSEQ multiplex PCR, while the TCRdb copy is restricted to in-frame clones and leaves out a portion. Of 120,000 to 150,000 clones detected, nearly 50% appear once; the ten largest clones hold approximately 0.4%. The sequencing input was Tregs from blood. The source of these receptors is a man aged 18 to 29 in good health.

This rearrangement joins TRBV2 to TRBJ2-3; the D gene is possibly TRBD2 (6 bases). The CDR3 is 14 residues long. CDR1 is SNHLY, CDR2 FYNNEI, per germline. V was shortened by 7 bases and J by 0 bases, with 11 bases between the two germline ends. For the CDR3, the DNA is TGTGCCAGCACCGGCGCGGGGAGCACAGATACGCAGTATTTT. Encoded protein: CASTGAGSTDTQYF.

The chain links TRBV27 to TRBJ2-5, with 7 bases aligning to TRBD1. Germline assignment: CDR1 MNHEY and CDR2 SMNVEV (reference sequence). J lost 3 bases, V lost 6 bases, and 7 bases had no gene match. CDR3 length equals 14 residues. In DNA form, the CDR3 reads TGTGCCAGCAGACGGGGACAGATAAAAGAGACCCAGTACTTC. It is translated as CASRRGQIKETQYF.

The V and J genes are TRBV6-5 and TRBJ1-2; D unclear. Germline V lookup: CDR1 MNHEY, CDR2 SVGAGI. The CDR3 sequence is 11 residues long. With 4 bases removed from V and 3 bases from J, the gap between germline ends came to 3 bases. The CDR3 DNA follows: TGTGCCAGCAGTTCCTACTATGGCTACACCTTC. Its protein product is CASSSYYGYTF.

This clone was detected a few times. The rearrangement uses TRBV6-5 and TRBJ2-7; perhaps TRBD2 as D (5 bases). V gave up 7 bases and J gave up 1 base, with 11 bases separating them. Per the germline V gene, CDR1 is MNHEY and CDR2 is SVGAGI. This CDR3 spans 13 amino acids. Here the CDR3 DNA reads TGTGCCAGCACCAAACGAGGGTCCTACGAGCAGTACTTC. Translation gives CASTKRGSYEQYF.

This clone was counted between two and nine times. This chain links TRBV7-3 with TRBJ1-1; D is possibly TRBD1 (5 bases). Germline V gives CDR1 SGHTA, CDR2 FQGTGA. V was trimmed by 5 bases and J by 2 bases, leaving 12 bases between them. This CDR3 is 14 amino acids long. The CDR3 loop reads CASSPTVANTEAFF. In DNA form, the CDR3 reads TGTGCCAGCAGCCCGACAGTGGCCAACACTGAAGCTTTCTTT.

Here the CDR3 DNA reads TGCGCCAGCAGCCCCGGGACAGGGTGGTCACCCCTCCACTTT. Amino acids: CASSPGTGWSPLHF. This rearrangement joins TRBV5-1 to TRBJ1-6; 9 bases match TRBD1. There are 14 residues in the CDR3. Germline loops: CDR1 SGHRS, CDR2 YFSETQ. The V segment lost 4 bases and the J segment 10 bases; nucleotides outside the gene matches: 6.

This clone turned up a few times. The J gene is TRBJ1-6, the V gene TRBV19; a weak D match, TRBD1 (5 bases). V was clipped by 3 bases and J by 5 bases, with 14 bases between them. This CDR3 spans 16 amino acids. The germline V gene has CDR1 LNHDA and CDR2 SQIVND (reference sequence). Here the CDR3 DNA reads TGTGCCAGTAGTATCTACAGACAGCCGAATAATTCACCCCTCCACTTT. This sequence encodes CASSIYRQPNNSPLHF. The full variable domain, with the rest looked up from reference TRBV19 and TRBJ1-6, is DGGITQSPKYLFRKEGQNVTLSCEQNLNHDAMYWYRQDPGQGLRLIYYSQIVNDFQKGDIAEGYSVSREKKESFPLTVTSAQKNPTAFYLCASSIYRQPNNSPLHFGNGTRLTVT.

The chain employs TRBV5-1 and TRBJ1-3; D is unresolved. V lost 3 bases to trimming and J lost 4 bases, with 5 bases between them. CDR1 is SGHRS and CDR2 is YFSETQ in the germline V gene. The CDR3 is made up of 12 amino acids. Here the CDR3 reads CASSSPGNTIYF. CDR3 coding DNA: TGCGCCAGCAGCTCCCCAGGAAACACCATATATTTT.

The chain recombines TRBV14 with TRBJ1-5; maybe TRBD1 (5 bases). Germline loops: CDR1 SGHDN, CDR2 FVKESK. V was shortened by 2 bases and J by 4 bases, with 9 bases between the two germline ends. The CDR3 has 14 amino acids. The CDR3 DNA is TGTGCCAGCAGCCAAAGGAGGGGTAATCAGCCCCAGCATTTT. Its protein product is CASSQRRGNQPQHF.

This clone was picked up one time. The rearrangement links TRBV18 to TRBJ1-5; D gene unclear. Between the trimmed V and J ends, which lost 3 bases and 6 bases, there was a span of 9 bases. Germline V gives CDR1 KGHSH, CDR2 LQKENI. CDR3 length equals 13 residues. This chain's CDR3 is CASSPGEFQPQHF. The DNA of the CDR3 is TGTGCCAGCTCACCCGGGGAGTTTCAGCCCCAGCATTTT.

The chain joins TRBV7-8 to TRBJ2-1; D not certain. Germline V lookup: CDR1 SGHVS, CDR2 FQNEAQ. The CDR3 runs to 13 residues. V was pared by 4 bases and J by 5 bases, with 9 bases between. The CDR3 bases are TGTGCCAGCAGCTCCCTACTTCACAATGAGCAGTTCTTC. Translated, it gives CASSSLLHNEQFF.

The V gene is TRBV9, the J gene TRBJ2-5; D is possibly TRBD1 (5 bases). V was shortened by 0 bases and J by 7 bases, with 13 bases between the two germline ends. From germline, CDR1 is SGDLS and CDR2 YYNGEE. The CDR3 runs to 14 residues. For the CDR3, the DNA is TGTGCCAGCAGCGTAGTATCTGGGGCTGGGACCCAGTACTTC. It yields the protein CASSVVSGAGTQYF.

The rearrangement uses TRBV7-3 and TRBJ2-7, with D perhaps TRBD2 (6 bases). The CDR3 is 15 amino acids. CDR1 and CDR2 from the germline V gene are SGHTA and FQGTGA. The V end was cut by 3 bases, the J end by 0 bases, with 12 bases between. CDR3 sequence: CASSFGGLHSYEQYF. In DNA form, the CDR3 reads TGTGCCAGCAGCTTTGGGGGGTTACACTCCTACGAGCAGTACTTC.

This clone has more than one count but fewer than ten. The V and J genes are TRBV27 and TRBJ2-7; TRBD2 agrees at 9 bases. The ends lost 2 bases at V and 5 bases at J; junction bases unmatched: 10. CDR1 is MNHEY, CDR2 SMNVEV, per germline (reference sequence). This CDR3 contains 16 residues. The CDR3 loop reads CASSLRGTSTPHEQYF. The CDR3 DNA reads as TGTGCCAGCAGTTTACGCGGGACTAGCACCCCGCACGAGCAGTACTTC.

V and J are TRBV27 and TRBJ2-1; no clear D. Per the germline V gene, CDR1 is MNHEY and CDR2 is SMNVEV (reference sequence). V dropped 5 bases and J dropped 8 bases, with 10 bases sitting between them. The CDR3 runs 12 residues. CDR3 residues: CASSGRSDEQFF. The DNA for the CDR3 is TGTGCCAGCAGTGGTAGGAGCGATGAGCAGTTCTTC.

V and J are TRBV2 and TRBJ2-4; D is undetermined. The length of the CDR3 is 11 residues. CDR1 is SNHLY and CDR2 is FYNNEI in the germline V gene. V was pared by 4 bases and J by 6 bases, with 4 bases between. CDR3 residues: CASSAGNIQYF. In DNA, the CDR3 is TGTGCCAGCAGTGCGGGAAACATTCAGTACTTC.

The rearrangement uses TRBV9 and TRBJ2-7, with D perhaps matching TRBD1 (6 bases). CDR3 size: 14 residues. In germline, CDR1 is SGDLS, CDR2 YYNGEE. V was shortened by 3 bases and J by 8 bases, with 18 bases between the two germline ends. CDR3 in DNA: TGTGCCAGCAGCGGGATGGACAGATGGGCGAAGCAGTACTTC. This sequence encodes CASSGMDRWAKQYF.

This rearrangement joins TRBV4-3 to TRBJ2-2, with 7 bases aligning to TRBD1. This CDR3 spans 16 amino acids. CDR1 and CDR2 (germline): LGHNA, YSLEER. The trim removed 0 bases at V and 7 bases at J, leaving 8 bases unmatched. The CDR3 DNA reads TGCGCCAGCAGCCAAGATCTAGGGGGCCGTAGCGGGGAGCTGTTTTTT. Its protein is CASSQDLGGRSGELFF.

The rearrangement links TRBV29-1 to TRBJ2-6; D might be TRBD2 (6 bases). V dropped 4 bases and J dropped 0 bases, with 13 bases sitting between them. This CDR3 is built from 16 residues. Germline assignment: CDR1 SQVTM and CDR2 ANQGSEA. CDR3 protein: CSVGDFSFSGANVLTF. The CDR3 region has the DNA TGCAGCGTTGGGGACTTTTCCTTCTCTGGGGCCAACGTCCTGACTTTC.

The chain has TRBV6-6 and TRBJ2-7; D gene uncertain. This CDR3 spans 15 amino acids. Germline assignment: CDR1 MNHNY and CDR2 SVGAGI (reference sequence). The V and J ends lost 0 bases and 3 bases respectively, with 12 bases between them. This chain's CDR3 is CASSYSTGRGYEQYF. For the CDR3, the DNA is TGTGCCAGCAGTTACTCGACCGGCAGAGGCTACGAGCAGTACTTC.